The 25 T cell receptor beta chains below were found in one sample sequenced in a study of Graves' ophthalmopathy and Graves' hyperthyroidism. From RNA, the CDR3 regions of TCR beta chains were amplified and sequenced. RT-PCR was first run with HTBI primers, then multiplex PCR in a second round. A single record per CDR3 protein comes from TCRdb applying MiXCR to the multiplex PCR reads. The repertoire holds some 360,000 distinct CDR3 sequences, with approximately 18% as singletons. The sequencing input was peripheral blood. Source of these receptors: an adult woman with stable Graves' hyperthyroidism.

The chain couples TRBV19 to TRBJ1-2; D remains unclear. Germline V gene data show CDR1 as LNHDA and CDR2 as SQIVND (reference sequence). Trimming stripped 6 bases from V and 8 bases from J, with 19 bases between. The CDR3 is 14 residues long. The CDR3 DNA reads TGTGCCAGTAGAACCCGGCGGCAGGAGGAAGGCTACACCTTC. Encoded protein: CASRTRRQEEGYTF.

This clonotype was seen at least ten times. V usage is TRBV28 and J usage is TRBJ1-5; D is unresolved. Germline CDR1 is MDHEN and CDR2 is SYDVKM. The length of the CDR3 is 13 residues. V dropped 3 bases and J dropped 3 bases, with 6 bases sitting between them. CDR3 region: CASSFGVNQPQHF. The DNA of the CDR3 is TGTGCCAGCAGTTTTGGAGTCAATCAGCCCCAGCATTTT.

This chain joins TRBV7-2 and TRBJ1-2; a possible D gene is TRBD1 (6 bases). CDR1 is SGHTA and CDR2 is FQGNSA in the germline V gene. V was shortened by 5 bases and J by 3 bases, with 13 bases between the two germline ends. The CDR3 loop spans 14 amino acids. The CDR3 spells CASSPGGGHYGYTF. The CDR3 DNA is TGTGCCAGCAGCCCCGGGGGGGGGCACTATGGCTACACCTTC.

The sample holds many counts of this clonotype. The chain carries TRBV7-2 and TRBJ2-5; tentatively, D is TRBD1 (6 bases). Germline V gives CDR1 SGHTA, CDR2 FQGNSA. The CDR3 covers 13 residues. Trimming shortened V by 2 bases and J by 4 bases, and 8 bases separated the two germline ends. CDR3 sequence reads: CASSLMDRETQYF. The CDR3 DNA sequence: TGTGCCAGCAGCTTAATGGACAGAGAGACCCAGTACTTC.

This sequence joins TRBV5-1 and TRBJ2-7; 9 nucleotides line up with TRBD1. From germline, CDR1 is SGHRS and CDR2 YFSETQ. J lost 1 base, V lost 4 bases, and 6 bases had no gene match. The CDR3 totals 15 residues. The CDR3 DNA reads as TGCGCCAGCAGCGAACCGGGACAGGGATCCTACGAGCAGTACTTC. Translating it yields CASSEPGQGSYEQYF.

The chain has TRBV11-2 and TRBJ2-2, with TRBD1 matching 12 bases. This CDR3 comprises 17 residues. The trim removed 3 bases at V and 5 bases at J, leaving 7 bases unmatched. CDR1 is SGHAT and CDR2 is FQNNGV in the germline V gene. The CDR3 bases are TGTGCCAGCAGCTTTACTTCGGGACAGGGGGCAACCGGGGAGCTGTTTTTT. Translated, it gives CASSFTSGQGATGELFF.

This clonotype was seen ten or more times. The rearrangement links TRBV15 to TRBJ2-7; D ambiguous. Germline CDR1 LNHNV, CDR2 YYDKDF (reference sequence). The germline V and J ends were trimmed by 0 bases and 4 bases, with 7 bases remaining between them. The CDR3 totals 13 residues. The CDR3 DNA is TGTGCCACCAGCAGAGATCGTTTTTACGAGCAGTACTTC. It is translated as CATSRDRFYEQYF.

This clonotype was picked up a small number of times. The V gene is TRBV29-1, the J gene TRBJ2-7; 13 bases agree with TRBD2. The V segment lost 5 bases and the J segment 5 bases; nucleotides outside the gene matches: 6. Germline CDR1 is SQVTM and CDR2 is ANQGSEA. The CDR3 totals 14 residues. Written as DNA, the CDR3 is TGCAGCGTTTCCTGGACTAGCGGGAGTGACGAGCAGTACTTC. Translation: CSVSWTSGSDEQYF.

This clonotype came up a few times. CDR3 region: CASSQELPGQGLYEQYF. The CDR3 bases are TGCGCCAGCAGCCAAGAGCTACCGGGACAGGGTCTCTACGAGCAGTACTTC. The chain couples TRBV4-1 to TRBJ2-7; 9 bases map to TRBD1. This CDR3 has 17 amino acids. CDR1 is MGHRA and CDR2 is YSYEKL in the germline V gene. The trim removed 0 bases at V and 3 bases at J, leaving 9 bases unmatched.

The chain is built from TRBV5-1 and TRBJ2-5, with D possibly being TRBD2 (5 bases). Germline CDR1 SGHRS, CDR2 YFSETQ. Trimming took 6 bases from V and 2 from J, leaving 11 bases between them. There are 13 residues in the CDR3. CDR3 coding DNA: TGCGCCAGCAACCGGGATTCGCAAGAGACCCAGTACTTC. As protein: CASNRDSQETQYF.

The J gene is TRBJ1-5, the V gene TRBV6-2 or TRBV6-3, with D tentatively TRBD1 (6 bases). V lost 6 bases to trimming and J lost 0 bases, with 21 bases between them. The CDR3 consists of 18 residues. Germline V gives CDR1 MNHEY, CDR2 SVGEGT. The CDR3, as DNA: TGTGCCAGCAGGAGGGCTGTGGGCTTGACAGGTAGCAATCAGCCCCAGCATTTT. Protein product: CASRRAVGLTGSNQPQHF.

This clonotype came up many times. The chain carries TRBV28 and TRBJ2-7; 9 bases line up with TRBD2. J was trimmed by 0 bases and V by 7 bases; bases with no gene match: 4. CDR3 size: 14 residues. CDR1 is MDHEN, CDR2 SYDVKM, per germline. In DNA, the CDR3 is TGTGCCAGCAAGGCGGGAGGGAGCTCCTACGAGCAGTACTTC. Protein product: CASKAGGSSYEQYF.

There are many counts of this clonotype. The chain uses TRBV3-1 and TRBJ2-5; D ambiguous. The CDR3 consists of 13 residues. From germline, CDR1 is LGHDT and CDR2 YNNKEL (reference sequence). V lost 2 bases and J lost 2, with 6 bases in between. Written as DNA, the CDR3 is TGTGCCAGCAGCCAACCCGGGCAAGAGACCCAGTACTTC. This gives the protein CASSQPGQETQYF.

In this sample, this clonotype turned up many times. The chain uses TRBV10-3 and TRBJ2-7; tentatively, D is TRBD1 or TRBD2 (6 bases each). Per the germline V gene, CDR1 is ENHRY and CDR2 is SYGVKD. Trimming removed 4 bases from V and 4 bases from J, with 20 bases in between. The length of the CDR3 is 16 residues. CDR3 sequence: CAISVSGSGARYEQYF. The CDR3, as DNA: TGTGCCATCAGTGTCTCCGGGTCGGGGGCGCGATACGAGCAGTACTTC.

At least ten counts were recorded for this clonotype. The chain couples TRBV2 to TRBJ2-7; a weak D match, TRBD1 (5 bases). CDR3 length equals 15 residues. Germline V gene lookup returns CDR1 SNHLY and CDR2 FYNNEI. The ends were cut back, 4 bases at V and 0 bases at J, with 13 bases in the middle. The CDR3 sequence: CASSGQTPTSYEQYF. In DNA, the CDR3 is TGTGCCAGCAGTGGACAGACTCCGACCTCCTACGAGCAGTACTTC.

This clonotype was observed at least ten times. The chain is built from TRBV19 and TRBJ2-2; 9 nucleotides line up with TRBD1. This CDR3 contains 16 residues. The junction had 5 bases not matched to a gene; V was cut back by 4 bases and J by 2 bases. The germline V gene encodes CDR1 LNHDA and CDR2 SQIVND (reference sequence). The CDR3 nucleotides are TGTGCCAGTAGTAGAGGACAGGGGCCTAACACCGGGGAGCTGTTTTTT. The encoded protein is CASSRGQGPNTGELFF.

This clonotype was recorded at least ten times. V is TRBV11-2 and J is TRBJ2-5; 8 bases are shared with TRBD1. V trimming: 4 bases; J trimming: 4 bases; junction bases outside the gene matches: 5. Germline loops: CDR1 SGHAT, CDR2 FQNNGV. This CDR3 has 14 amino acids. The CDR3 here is CASSSYDRGETQYF. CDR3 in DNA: TGTGCCAGCAGCTCATACGACAGGGGAGAGACCCAGTACTTC.

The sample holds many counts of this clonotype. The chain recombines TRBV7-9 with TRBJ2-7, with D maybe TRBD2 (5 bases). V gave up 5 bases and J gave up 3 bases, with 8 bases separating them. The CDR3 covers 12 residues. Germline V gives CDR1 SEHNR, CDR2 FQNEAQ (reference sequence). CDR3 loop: CASSHSDYEQYF. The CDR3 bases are TGTGCCAGCAGCCATAGCGACTACGAGCAGTACTTC.

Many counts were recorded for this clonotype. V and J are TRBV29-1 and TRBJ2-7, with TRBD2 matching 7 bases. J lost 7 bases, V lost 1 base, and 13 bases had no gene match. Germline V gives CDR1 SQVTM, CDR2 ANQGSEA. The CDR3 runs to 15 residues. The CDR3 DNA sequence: TGCAGCGTTGAAGGGGGGGAGGGGCGGCCTCGTGAGCAGTACTTC. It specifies CSVEGGEGRPREQYF.

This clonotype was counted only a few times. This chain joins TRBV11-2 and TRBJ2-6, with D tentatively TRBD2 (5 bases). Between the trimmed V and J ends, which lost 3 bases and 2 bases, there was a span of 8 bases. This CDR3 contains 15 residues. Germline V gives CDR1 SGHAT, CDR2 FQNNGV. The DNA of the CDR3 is TGTGCCAGCAGCTTCGAGGAGGCTGGGGCCAACGTCCTGACTTTC. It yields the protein CASSFEEAGANVLTF.

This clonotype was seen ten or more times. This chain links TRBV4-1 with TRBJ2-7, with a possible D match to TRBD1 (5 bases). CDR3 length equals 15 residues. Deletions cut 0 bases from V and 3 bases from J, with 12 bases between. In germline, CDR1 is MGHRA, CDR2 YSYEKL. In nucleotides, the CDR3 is TGCGCCAGCAGCCAAGATAAGGCAGGGTTCTACGAGCAGTACTTC. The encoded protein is CASSQDKAGFYEQYF.

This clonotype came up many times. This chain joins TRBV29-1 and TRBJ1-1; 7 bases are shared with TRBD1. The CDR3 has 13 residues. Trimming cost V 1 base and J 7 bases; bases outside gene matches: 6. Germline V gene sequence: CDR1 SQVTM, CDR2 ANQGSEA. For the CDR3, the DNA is TGCAGCGTTGAAGGGTGGACAGGTCTTGAAGCTTTCTTT. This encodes CSVEGWTGLEAFF.

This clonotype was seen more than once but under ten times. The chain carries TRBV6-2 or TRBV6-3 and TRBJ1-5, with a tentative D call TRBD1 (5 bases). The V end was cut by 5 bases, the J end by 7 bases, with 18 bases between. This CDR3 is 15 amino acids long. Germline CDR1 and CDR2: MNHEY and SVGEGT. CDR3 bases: TGTGCCAGCAGTCGCAGGGTAATATACGACCAGCCCCAGCATTTT. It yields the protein CASSRRVIYDQPQHF.

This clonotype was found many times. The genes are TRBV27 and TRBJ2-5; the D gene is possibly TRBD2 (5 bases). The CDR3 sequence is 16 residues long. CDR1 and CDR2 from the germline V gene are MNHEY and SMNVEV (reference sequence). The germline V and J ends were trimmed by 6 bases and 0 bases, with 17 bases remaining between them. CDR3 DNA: TGTGCCAGCAGGCCCCTAGCAACCCGATACCAAGAGACCCAGTACTTC. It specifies CASRPLATRYQETQYF.

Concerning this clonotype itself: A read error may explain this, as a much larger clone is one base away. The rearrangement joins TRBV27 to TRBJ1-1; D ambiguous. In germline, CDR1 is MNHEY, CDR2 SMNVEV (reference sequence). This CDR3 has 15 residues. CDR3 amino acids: CASSQNSGVPTEVFF. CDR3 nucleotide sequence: TGTGCCAGCAGTCAAAATTCCGGGGTCCCCACTGAAGTTTTCTTT.